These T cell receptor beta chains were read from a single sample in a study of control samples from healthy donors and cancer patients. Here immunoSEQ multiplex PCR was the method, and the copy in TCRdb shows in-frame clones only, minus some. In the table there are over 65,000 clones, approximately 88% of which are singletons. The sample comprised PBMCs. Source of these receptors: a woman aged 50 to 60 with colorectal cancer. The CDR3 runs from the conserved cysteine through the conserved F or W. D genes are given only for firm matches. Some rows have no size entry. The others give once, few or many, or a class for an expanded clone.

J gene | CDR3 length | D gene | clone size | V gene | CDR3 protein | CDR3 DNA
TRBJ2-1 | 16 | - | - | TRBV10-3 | CAISESSMEGRNEQFF | TGTGCCATCAGTGAGTCGTCGATGGAGGGTAGGAATGAGCAGTTCTTC
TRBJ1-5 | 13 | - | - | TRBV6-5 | CASTLDGNQPQHF | TGTGCCAGCACCTTGGACGGGAATCAGCCCCAGCATTTT
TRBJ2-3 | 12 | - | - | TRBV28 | CASSLTTDTQYF | TGTGCCAGCAGTCTCACGACAGATACGCAGTATTTT
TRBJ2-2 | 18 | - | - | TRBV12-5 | CASGLSFKRSENTGELFF | TGTGCTAGTGGGCTGTCATTTAAACGTTCAGAGAACACCGGGGAGCTGTTTTTT
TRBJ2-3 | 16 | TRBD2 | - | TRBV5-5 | CASSRLAGAVTDTQYF | TGTGCCAGCAGCAGACTAGCGGGGGCCGTCACAGATACGCAGTATTTT
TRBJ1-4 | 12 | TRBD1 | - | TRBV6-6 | CASRQGDEKLFF | TGTGCCAGCAGACAGGGGGATGAAAAACTGTTTTTT
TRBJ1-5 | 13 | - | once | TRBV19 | CASSIRGNQPQHF | TGTGCCAGTAGTATCCGGGGAAATCAGCCCCAGCATTTT
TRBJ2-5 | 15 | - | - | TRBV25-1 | CASSDPGTPEETQYF | TGTGCCAGCAGTGATCCCGGGACACCCGAGGAGACCCAGTACTTC
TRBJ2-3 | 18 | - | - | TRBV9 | CASSVGGASRVVTDTQYF | TGTGCCAGCAGCGTAGGAGGAGCGAGCAGAGTAGTAACAGATACGCAGTATTTT
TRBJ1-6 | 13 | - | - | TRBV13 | CASSLEGGSPLHF | TGTGCCAGCAGCTTAGAGGGGGGTTCACCCCTCCACTTT
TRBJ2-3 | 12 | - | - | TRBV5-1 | CASSKSRDTQYF | TGCGCCAGCAGCAAATCGAGGGATACGCAGTATTTT
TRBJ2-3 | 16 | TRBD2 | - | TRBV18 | CASSPPGLAQQDTQYF | TGTGCCAGCTCACCCCCGGGACTAGCCCAGCAAGATACGCAGTATTTT
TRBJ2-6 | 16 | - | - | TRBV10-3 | CAISESGNSGANVLTF | TGTGCCATCAGTGAGTCAGGGAACTCTGGGGCCAACGTCCTGACTTTC
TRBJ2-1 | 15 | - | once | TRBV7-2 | CASSLSLGAYNEQFF | TGTGCCAGCAGCTTATCCCTGGGGGCCTACAATGAGCAGTTCTTC
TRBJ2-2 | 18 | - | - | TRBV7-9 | CASSLARQGRWNTGELFF | TGTGCCAGCAGCTTAGCGCGCCAGGGTCGGTGGAACACCGGGGAGCTGTTTTTT
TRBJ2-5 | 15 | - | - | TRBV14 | CASSQGSSRQETQYF | TGTGCCAGCAGCCAAGGAAGCTCCCGCCAAGAGACCCAGTACTTC
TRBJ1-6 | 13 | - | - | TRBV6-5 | CASSSRQNSPLHF | TGTGCCAGCAGCTCGCGACAGAATTCACCCCTCCACTTT
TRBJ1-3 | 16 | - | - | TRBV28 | CASSLQDLHPGNTIYF | TGTGCCAGCAGTTTGCAGGACCTCCATCCTGGAAACACCATATATTTT
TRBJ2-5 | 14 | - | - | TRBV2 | CASSWGEYQETQYF | TGTGCCAGCAGTTGGGGGGAATACCAAGAGACCCAGTACTTC
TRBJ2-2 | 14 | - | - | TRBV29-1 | CSVESSFHPGELFF | TGCAGCGTTGAGTCTAGCTTCCATCCCGGGGAGCTGTTTTTT
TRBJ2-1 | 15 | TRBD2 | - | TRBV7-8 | CASNLFLAGAGEQFF | TGTGCCAGCAACCTATTCCTAGCGGGGGCAGGGGAGCAGTTCTTC
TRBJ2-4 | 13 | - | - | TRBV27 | CASSLVAKNIQYF | TGTGCCAGCAGTCTGGTAGCCAAAAACATTCAGTACTTC
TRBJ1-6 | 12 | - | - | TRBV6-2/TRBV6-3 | CASSPMGTPLHF | TGTGCCAGCAGCCCTATGGGGACACCCCTCCACTTT
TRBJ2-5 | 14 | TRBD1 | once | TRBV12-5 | CASASRDSRKTQYF | TGTGCTAGTGCTTCTCGGGACAGTCGTAAGACCCAGTACTTC
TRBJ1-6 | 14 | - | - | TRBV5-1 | CASSSSGSNSPLHF | TGCGCCAGCAGCTCCTCGGGGAGTAATTCACCCCTCCACTTT
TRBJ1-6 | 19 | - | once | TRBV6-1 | CASSENPGRTRLWNSPLHF | TGTGCCAGCAGTGAAAATCCGGGAAGAACTAGACTATGGAATTCACCCCTCCACTTT
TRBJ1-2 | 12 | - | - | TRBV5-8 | CASSFVTYGYTF | TGTGCCAGCAGCTTTGTCACCTATGGCTACACCTTC
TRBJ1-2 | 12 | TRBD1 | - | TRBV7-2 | CASSPQGAGYTF | TGTGCCAGCAGCCCGCAGGGGGCCGGCTACACCTTC
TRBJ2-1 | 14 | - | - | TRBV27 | CASSSQNRYNEQFF | TGTGCCAGCAGTTCACAGAACCGTTACAATGAGCAGTTCTTC
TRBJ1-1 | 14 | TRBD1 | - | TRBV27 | CASSSDRSNTEAFF | TGTGCCAGCAGTTCGGACAGGTCCAACACTGAAGCTTTCTTT
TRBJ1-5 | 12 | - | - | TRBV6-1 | CASSEQGQPQHF | TGTGCCAGCAGTGAACAGGGTCAGCCCCAGCATTTT
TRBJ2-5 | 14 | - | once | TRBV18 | CASSKTGVQETQYF | TGTGCCAGCTCAAAGACAGGTGTCCAAGAGACCCAGTACTTC
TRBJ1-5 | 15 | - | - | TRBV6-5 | CASRVSDYSNQPQHF | TGTGCCAGCAGAGTTAGTGATTATAGCAATCAGCCCCAGCATTTT
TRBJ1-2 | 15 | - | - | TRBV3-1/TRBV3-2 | CASSQEGALGYGYTF | TGTGCCAGCAGCCAAGAGGGGGCGCTTGGCTATGGCTACACCTTC
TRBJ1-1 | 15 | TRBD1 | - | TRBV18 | CASSLGQGASTEAFF | TGTGCCAGCTCACTGGGACAGGGGGCGTCCACTGAAGCTTTCTTT
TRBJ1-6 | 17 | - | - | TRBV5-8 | CASSLLASGSYNSPLHF | TGTGCCAGCAGCTTATTGGCCAGCGGCTCCTATAATTCACCCCTCCACTTT
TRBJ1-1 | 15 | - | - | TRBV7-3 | CASSLHHGMNTEAFF | TGTGCCAGCAGCTTACACCACGGTATGAACACTGAAGCTTTCTTT
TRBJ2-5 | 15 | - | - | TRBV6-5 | CASRRAGRQVETQYF | TGTGCCAGCAGGCGGGCGGGCCGACAGGTGGAGACCCAGTACTTC
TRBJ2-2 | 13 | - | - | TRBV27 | CASSPQVTGELFF | TGTGCCAGCAGTCCTCAGGTTACCGGGGAGCTGTTTTTT
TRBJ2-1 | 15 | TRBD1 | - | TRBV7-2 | CASSMDRGGHNEQFF | TGTGCCAGCAGTATGGACAGGGGGGGGCACAATGAGCAGTTCTTC
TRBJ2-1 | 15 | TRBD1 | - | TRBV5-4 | CASSLGRGRANEQFF | TGTGCCAGCAGCTTGGGTAGGGGGCGCGCGAATGAGCAGTTCTTC
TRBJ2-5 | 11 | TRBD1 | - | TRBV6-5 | CASSQGANQYF | TGTGCCAGCAGCCAGGGGGCCAACCAGTACTTC
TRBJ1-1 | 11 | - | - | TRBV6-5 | CASSSASGAFF | TGTGCCAGCAGTTCCGCGTCCGGAGCTTTCTTT
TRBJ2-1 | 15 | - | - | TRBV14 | CASSRSRKGNNEQFF | TGTGCCAGCAGCCGATCCAGGAAGGGGAACAATGAGCAGTTCTTC
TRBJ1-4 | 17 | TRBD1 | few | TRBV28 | CASSPIVPQGAREKLFF | TGTGCCAGCAGTCCAATTGTCCCCCAGGGGGCTCGTGAAAAACTGTTTTTT
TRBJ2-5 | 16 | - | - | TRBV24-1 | CATSDWGDTLGETQYF | TGTGCCACCAGTGATTGGGGGGACACCCTCGGGGAGACCCAGTACTTC
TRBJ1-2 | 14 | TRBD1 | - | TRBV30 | CAWSRQGAAYGYTF | TGTGCCTGGAGTCGACAGGGGGCGGCCTATGGCTACACCTTC
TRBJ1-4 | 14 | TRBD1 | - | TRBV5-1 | CASSFGQGNEKLFF | TGCGCCAGCAGCTTCGGACAGGGAAACGAAAAACTGTTTTTT
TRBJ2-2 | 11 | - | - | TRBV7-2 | CASSPSGELFF | TGTGCCAGCAGCCCTAGTGGGGAGCTGTTTTTT
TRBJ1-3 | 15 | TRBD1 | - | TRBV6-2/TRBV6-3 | CASSATGNSGNTIYF | TGTGCCAGCAGTGCGACAGGGAACTCTGGAAACACCATATATTTT
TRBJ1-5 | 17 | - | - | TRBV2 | CASSERGVRAGSQPQHF | TGTGCCAGCAGTGAAAGGGGGGTCAGGGCGGGTAGTCAGCCCCAGCATTTT
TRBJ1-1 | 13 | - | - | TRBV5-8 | CASSRVGGTEAFF | TGTGCCAGCAGCCGTGTGGGGGGCACTGAAGCTTTCTTT
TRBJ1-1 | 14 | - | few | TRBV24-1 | CATSDSLREDGAFF | TGTGCCACCAGTGACTCACTCCGGGAAGACGGAGCTTTCTTT
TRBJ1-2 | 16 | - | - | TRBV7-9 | CASSPSGQESNYGYTF | TGTGCCAGCAGCCCCTCTGGGCAGGAGTCTAACTATGGCTACACCTTC
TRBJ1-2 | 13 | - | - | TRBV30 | CAWSVLGEGGYTF | TGTGCCTGGAGTGTATTGGGGGAAGGAGGCTACACCTTC
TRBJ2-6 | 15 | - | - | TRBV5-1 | CASSFPLAGANVLTF | TGCGCCAGCAGCTTTCCCCTGGCTGGGGCCAACGTCCTGACTTTC
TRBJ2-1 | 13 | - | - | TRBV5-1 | CASSLGLYNEQFF | TGCGCCAGCAGCTTGGGGCTGTACAATGAGCAGTTCTTC
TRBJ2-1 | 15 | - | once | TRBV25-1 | CASSDGSGWRNEQFF | TGTGCCAGCAGTGATGGGTCAGGGTGGAGAAATGAGCAGTTCTTC
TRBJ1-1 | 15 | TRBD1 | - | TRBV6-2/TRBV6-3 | CASSYPVTGATEAFF | TGTGCCAGCAGTTACCCCGTCACAGGGGCCACTGAAGCTTTCTTT